This is a list of T cell receptor beta chains from one sample in a study of T cells in Graves' hyperthyroidism and ophthalmopathy. TCRdb re-called the multiplex PCR reads through MiXCR, storing one row per CDR3 protein. The sample has about 640,000 distinct CDR3 sequences; 45% are singletons. Input material: peripheral blood or thyroid tissue (not recorded which). The receptor source for this set is an adult man with Graves' disease, either hyperthyroidism or ophthalmopathy (not recorded which). Each CDR3 is given with its conserved first and last residue. A D gene is named only where the DNA matches it firmly. Expanded clones get a size class; other rows say once, few or many, or leave the size out.

abundance	v_gene	d_gene	j_gene	CDR3nt	CDR3aa
NA	TRBV7-9	NA	TRBJ2-7	TGTGCCAGCAGCCAAGGGGGTGGCGAGCAGTACTTC	CASSQGGGEQYF
many	TRBV25-1	TRBD1	TRBJ1-4	TGTGCCAGCAGTGAATATATTTCAGGGGGCGCGGTTAATGAAAAACTGTTTTTT	CASSEYISGGAVNEKLFF
NA	TRBV20-1	NA	TRBJ1-2	TGCAGTGCTAGAGAGGGGGGGACGGGAACAGGCTACACCTTC	CSAREGGTGTGYTF
many	TRBV7-2	NA	TRBJ1-2	TGTGCCAGCAGCTTAGGAGGAGGCGGCACGAACTATGGCTACACCTTC	CASSLGGGGTNYGYTF
NA	TRBV2	NA	TRBJ1-1	TGTGCCAGCAGCCCTATACGCCGGAACACTGAAGCTTTCTTT	CASSPIRRNTEAFF
once	TRBV6-1	NA	TRBJ1-4	TGTGCCAGCAGTGAGGGCCTGGGCTCTGGAAAACTGTTTTTT	CASSEGLGSGKLFF
many	TRBV2	TRBD1	TRBJ1-6	TGTGCCAGCAGTAAACGGACAGGGGCAAAGAATTCACCCCTCCACTTT	CASSKRTGAKNSPLHF
few	TRBV19	TRBD1	TRBJ1-5	TGTGCCAGTAGTATCGGAGGCAGGGGGCCTTGGGAGCCCCAGCATTTT	CASSIGGRGPWEPQHF
NA	TRBV10-3	TRBD1	TRBJ1-2	TGTGCCATCACTAAAGCGACAGGGAACTATGGCTACACCTTC	CAITKATGNYGYTF
NA	TRBV15	TRBD1	TRBJ1-5	TGTGCCACCAGCGAGGCGGGACAGCTGAGTTATAGCAATCAGCCCCAGCATTTT	CATSEAGQLSYSNQPQHF
many	TRBV7-9	NA	TRBJ1-5	TGTGCCAGCAGCTTAGCGACAGGCAATCAGCCCCAGCATTTT	CASSLATGNQPQHF
NA	TRBV6-4	NA	TRBJ1-1	TGTGCCAGCAGTGAAGCCGGCAGGGGGAACACTGAAGCTTTCTTT	CASSEAGRGNTEAFF
once	TRBV10-3	NA	TRBJ1-1	TGTGCCAGCAGAGAAACAGGGACCAACACTGAAGCTTTCTTT	CASRETGTNTEAFF
NA	TRBV9	TRBD1	TRBJ1-1	TGTGCCAGCAGCTCGGGACAGGGGAATGAAGCTTTCTTT	CASSSGQGNEAFF
many	TRBV10-3	NA	TRBJ1-5	TGTGCCATCAGTGACACGGATAGCAATCAGCCCCAGCATTTT	CAISDTDSNQPQHF
NA	TRBV5-1	NA	TRBJ1-5	TGCGCCGGCAGCTTGGGTGGCAGCAATCAGCCCCAGCATTTT	CAGSLGGSNQPQHF
NA	TRBV5-1	NA	TRBJ1-1	TGCGCCAGCAGCCCGGGAAAAAGGGACACTGAAGCTTTCTTT	CASSPGKRDTEAFF
NA	TRBV10-3	NA	TRBJ2-2	TGTGCCATCAGTGTAGCCGGGGAGCTGTTTTTT	CAISVAGELFF
many	TRBV5-1	NA	TRBJ1-6	TGCGCCAGCAGCTTGGGACAGGAAAATTCACCCCTCCACTTT	CASSLGQENSPLHF
few	TRBV9	TRBD1	TRBJ1-1	TGTGCCAGCAGCGTTACAGGGGGCGGCACTGAAGCTTTCTTT	CASSVTGGGTEAFF
NA	TRBV12-3/TRBV12-4	NA	TRBJ1-5	TGTGCCAGCAGTTTCACAGGGTGGGGCAATCAGCCCCAGCATTTT	CASSFTGWGNQPQHF
many	TRBV24-1	TRBD1	TRBJ1-4	TGTGCCACCGGGACAGGGGATGAAAAACTGTTTTTT	CATGTGDEKLFF
few	TRBV5-1	NA	TRBJ1-1	TGCGCCAGCAGCTTAGGGGATATGAACACTGAAGCTTTCTTT	CASSLGDMNTEAFF
few	TRBV5-1	TRBD1	TRBJ1-1	TGCGCCAGCAGCCGGGACAGCCTTATGAACACTGAAGCTTTCTTT	CASSRDSLMNTEAFF
few	TRBV12-3/TRBV12-4	NA	TRBJ1-1	TGTGCCAGCAGACGTCAGGGGCACTTCACTGAAGCTTTCTTT	CASRRQGHFTEAFF
once	TRBV5-8	TRBD2	TRBJ2-5	TGTGCCACTAGCGGGGGGGCCTCGGATCAAGAGACCCAGTACTTC	CATSGGASDQETQYF
NA	TRBV7-9	NA	TRBJ2-5	TGTGCCAGCAGCCGTCTGCCAGGGCCCGGGGGGACCCAGTACTTC	CASSRLPGPGGTQYF
many	TRBV10-3	NA	TRBJ1-2	TGTGCCATCAGTGAGTCCACTAACTATGGCTACACCTTC	CAISESTNYGYTF
NA	TRBV11-2	NA	TRBJ1-4	TGTGCCAGCAGCACCCGGGAGCTAAGTGAAAAACTGTTTTTT	CASSTRELSEKLFF
NA	TRBV12-3/TRBV12-4	TRBD1	TRBJ1-6	TGTGCCAGCAGTCCCGGGACAGGAGTAGGTTCACCCCTCCACTTT	CASSPGTGVGSPLHF
NA	TRBV6-5	NA	TRBJ1-2	TGTGCCAGCAGTGTGGGCAGGAAGTATGGCTACACCTTC	CASSVGRKYGYTF
few	TRBV7-8	TRBD1	TRBJ1-4	TGTGCCAGCAGCACCGGACAGGGTCGGACTAATGAAAAACTGTTTTTT	CASSTGQGRTNEKLFF
many	TRBV10-1	NA	TRBJ2-5	TGCGCCAGCAGCGCTGATGGGCATCAAGAGACCCAGTACTTC	CASSADGHQETQYF
few	TRBV20-1	NA	TRBJ2-5	TGCAGTGCGCGACAGTTTCGGCAAGAGACCCAGTACTTC	CSARQFRQETQYF
NA	TRBV9	TRBD1	TRBJ1-2	TGTGCCAGCAGCCAACCTAATACCGGGACAGGGTACCGCTATGGCTACACCTTC	CASSQPNTGTGYRYGYTF
NA	TRBV7-9	NA	TRBJ2-7	TGTGCCAGCAGCGAGCGGAGGGAGGACACAATACAGCAGTACTTC	CASSERREDTIQQYF
once	TRBV7-6	TRBD1	TRBJ1-4	TGTGCCAGCGCCGGGACAGCTAATGAAAAACTGTTTTTT	CASAGTANEKLFF
NA	TRBV7-8	TRBD1	TRBJ1-2	TGTGCCAGCAACTCAGCGACAGGGTACTATGGCTACACCTTC	CASNSATGYYGYTF
once	TRBV10-2	NA	TRBJ1-5	TGCGCCAGCAGCTTGGGACCGGGGAGCGAGGGTCAGCCCCAGCATTTT	CASSLGPGSEGQPQHF
many	TRBV7-2	NA	TRBJ2-5	TGTGCCAGCAGCTTGGAGGAAGAGACCCAGTACTTC	CASSLEEETQYF